This TCR beta chain was identified in a study of lymphopenia after photon versus proton radiotherapy. Clones were sequenced by immunoSEQ multiplex PCR, and TCRdb holds only the in-frame ones, with some missing. Of some 42,000 clones detected, under 85% appear once; the ten largest clones hold over 20%. The germline gives CDR1 MNHEY, CDR2 SMNVEV (reference sequence). The CDR3 runs 16 residues. V gave up 3 bases and J gave up 4 bases; unmatched junction bases: 7. The receptor comes from a woman in her 70s with pancreatic cancer. The sample here was peripheral blood, taken from a patient treated with proton-based radiotherapy. The chain joins TRBV27 to TRBJ2-2; TRBD1 aligns across 8 bases. The CDR3 spells CASSFLDRVFTGELFF. The CDR3 region has the DNA TGTGCCAGCAGTTTTTTGGACAGGGTCTTCACCGGGGAGCTGTTTTTT.